These 10 T cell receptor beta chains were all obtained from the same sample, sequenced in a study of cytomegalovirus exposure and HLA in healthy donors (dated by TCRdb to the late 2010s). The library was produced with the immunoSEQ multiplex PCR assay. For the multiplex PCR, a mixture combining 60 forward primers for TCR Vbeta segments and 13 reverse primers for TCR Jbeta segments was used. The clones in this table, taken by TCRdb from immuneACCESS, are in-frame only. Not every clone is retained; where verified, under half of the shortfall comes from an unresolved V gene, and the cause of the rest is unknown. The sample table records some 130,000 clones; roughly 78% of these occur just once. The top ten clonotypes cover about 3.9% of the sample. The sample was PBMCs. The receptors were sampled from a man between 45 and 60 years old in good health and CMV-seropositive.

This chain links TRBV19 with TRBJ2-5; weak D call: TRBD1 (5 bases). CDR1 and CDR2 (germline): LNHDA, SQIVND (reference sequence). The CDR3 spans 14 residues. V was cut by 10 bases and J by 2 bases, with 17 bases left in between. This chain's CDR3 is CATRPADSQETQYF. In DNA, the CDR3 is TGTGCCACTCGGCCGGCTGACAGTCAAGAGACCCAGTACTTC.

The chain combines TRBV5-1 with TRBJ2-3, with a weak D call TRBD2 (5 bases). This CDR3 region has 17 residues. Germline V gives CDR1 SGHRS, CDR2 YFSETQ. Trimming took 0 bases from V and 0 from J, leaving 14 bases between them. As DNA, the CDR3 is TGCGCCAGCAGCTTGGCTAGGGCGAGGGCTAGCACAGATACGCAGTATTTT. It codes for CASSLARARASTDTQYF.

Only one count was recorded for this clone. This chain uses TRBV18 with TRBJ2-1, with 9 bases fitting TRBD2. Trimming removed 1 base from V and 4 bases from J; junction bases left unmatched: 5. CDR3 length equals 16 residues. Looked up from germline, CDR1 is KGHSH and CDR2 is LQKENI. For the CDR3, the DNA is TGTGCCAGCTCACCACGGGTGACTAGCGGTTACAATGAGCAGTTCTTC. Its translation: CASSPRVTSGYNEQFF.

The V gene is TRBV7-2, the J gene TRBJ1-2; 9 bases line up with TRBD1. Germline V gene lookup returns CDR1 SGHTA and CDR2 FQGNSA. CDR3 length equals 15 residues. V dropped 5 bases and J dropped 5; count of bases not matched to a gene: 9. CDR3 bases: TGTGCCAGCAGCCCCACCCAACAGGGGGCATATGGCTACACCTTC. Translated: CASSPTQQGAYGYTF.

The sample holds one count of this clone. The chain employs TRBV9 and TRBJ1-3; D call uncertain. The CDR3 totals 14 residues. CDR1 and CDR2 from the germline V gene are SGDLS and YYNGEE. The germline V and J ends were trimmed by 0 bases and 4 bases, with 8 bases remaining between them. CDR3 loop: CASSVDEGGNTIYF. CDR3 nucleotides: TGTGCCAGCAGCGTAGATGAGGGAGGAAACACCATATATTTT.

The CDR3 protein is CASSAQGMNTEAFF. In DNA form, the CDR3 reads TGTGCCAGCAGCGCACAGGGGATGAACACTGAAGCTTTCTTT. V usage is TRBV7-9 and J usage is TRBJ1-1, with 7 bases fitting TRBD1. The germline V gene has CDR1 SEHNR and CDR2 FQNEAQ (reference sequence). The V and J ends lost 5 bases and 0 bases, in that order; junction bases with no gene match: 3. This CDR3 is 14 amino acids long.

V usage is TRBV7-6 and J usage is TRBJ2-5; D is possibly TRBD2 (6 bases). This CDR3 region has 16 residues. V lost 5 bases, J lost 4 bases, and 20 bases lay in between. Germline CDR1 and CDR2: SGHVS and FNYEAQ. CDR3 nucleotides: TGTGCCAGCAGCCATTTCATGACGGGGGAAGGAGAGACCCAGTACTTC. Amino acid sequence: CASSHFMTGEGETQYF.

This clone was counted a few times. The chain is built from TRBV5-1 and TRBJ1-1; the D gene is possibly TRBD1 (5 bases). This CDR3 has 14 amino acids. Germline CDR1 reads SGHRS; CDR2 reads YFSETQ. The V end was cut by 7 bases, the J end by 1 base, with 14 bases between. The CDR3 protein is CASATTGGNTEAFF. CDR3 in DNA: TGCGCCAGCGCCACCACGGGGGGGAACACTGAAGCTTTCTTT.

A remark on this clone: Other DNA sequences in the sample encode the same CDR3. V and J are TRBV2 and TRBJ1-5; 7 bases are a match to TRBD1. Germline values: CDR1 SNHLY, CDR2 FYNNEI. This CDR3 region has 13 residues. The junction had 4 bases not matched to a gene; V was cut back by 4 bases and J by 7 bases. CDR3 sequence: CASSGQGGQPQHF. CDR3 DNA: TGTGCCAGCAGTGGACAGGGCGGGCAGCCCCAGCATTTT. Supplemented by reference TRBV2 and TRBJ1-5, the full variable domain reads EPEVTQTPSHQVTQMGQEVILRCVPISNHLYFYWYRQILGQKVEFLVSFYNNEISEKSEIFDDQFSVERPDGSNFTLKIRSTKLEDSAMYFCASSGQGGQPQHFGDGTRLSIL.

This rearrangement joins TRBV14 to TRBJ2-5; TRBD1 matches 7 bases. The V segment lost 9 bases and the J segment 2 bases; nucleotides outside the gene matches: 6. CDR1 and CDR2 from the germline V gene are SGHDN and FVKESK. This CDR3 spans 13 amino acids. The CDR3 reads CASSGQLQETQYF. CDR3 nucleotides: TGTGCCAGTTCGGGACAGCTACAAGAGACCCAGTACTTC.